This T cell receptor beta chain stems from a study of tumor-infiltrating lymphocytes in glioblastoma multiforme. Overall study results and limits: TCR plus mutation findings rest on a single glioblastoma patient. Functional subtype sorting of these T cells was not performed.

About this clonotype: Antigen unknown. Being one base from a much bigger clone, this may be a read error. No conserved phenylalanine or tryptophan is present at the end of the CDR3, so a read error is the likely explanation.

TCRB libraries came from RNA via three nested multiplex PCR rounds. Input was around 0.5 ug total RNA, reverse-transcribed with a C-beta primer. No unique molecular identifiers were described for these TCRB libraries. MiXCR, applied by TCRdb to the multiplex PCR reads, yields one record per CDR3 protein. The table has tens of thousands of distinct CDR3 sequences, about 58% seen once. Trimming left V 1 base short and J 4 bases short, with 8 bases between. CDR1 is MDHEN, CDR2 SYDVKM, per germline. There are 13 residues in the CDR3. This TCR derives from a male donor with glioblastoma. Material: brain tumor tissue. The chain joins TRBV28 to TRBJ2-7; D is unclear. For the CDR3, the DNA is TGTGCCAGCAGTTTATCAGGTCGGTACGAGCAGTACCCC. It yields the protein CASSLSGRYEQYP.